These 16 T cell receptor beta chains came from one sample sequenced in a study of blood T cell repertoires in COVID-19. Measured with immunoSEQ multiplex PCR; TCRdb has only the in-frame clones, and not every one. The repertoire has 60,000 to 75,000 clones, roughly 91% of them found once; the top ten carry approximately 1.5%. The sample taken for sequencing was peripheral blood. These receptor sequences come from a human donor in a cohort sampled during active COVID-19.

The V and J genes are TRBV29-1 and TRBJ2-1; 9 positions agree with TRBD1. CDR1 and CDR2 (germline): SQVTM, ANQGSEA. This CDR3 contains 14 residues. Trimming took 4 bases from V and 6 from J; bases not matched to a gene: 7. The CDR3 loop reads CSVAAGQGINEQFF. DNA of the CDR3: TGCAGCGTTGCCGCGGGACAGGGCATCAATGAGCAGTTCTTC.

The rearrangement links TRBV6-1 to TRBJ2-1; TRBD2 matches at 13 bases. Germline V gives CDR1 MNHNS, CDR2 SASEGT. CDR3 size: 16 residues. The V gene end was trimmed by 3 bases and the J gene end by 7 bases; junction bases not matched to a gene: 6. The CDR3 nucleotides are TGTGCCAGCAGTGACCGACTAGCGGGGGGTAGAAATGAGCAGTTCTTC. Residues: CASSDRLAGGRNEQFF.

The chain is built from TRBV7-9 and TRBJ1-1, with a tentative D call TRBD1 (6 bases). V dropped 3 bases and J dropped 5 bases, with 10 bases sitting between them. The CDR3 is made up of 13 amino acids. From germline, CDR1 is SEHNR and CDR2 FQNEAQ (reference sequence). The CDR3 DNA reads TGTGCCAGCAGCTTCGGGGGGCGGACTGAAGCTTTCTTT. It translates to CASSFGGRTEAFF.

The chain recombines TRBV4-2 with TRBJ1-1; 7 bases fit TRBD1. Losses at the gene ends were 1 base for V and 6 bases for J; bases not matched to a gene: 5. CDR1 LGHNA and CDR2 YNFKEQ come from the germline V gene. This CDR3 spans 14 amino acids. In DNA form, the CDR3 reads TGTGCCAGCAGCCAAGCTCAGGGGGGCGCTGAAGCTTTCTTT. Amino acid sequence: CASSQAQGGAEAFF.

CDR3 amino acids: CASSLGQAGTEAFF. The CDR3 DNA reads TGCGCCAGCAGCTTGGGGCAGGCGGGCACTGAAGCTTTCTTT. The chain is built from TRBV5-1 and TRBJ1-1; D gene ambiguous. The germline CDR1 and CDR2 sequences are SGHRS and YFSETQ. The CDR3 has 14 amino acids. Trimming removed 0 bases from V and 4 bases from J, with 10 bases in between.

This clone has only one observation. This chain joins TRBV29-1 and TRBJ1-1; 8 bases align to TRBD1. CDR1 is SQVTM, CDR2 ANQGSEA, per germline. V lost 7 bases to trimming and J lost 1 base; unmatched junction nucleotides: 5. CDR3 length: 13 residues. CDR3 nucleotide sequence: TGCAGCGGGACAGGGTGGGGGAACACTGAAGCTTTCTTT. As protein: CSGTGWGNTEAFF. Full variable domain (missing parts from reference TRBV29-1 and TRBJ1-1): SAVISQKPSRDICQRGTSLTIQCQVDSQVTMMFWYRQQPGQSLTLIATANQGSEATYESGFVIDKFPISRPNLTFSTLTVSNMSPEDSSIYLCSGTGWGNTEAFFGQGTRLTVV.

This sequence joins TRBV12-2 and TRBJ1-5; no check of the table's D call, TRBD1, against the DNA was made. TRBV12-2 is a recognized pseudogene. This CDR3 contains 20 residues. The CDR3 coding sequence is TGTGCAAGTCGCTTAGCGCACCTGGGACAGGGGGCGCGTTACAATCAGCCCCAGCATTTT. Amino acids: CASRLAHLGQGARYNQPQHF.

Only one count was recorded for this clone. The CDR3 spells CASSFLDTQYF. CDR3 sequence (DNA): TGTGCCAGCAGCTTTCTAGATACGCAGTATTTT. This rearrangement joins TRBV7-2 to TRBJ2-3; D is undetermined. Per the germline V gene, CDR1 is SGHTA and CDR2 is FQGNSA. The V end was cut by 3 bases, the J end by 5 bases, with 3 bases between. The CDR3 extends over 11 amino acids.

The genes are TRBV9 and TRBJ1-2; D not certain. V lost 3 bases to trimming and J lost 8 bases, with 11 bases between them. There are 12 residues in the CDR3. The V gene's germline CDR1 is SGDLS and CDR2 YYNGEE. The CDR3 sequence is CASSDRPGGYTF. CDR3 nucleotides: TGTGCCAGCAGCGATAGACCGGGAGGCTACACCTTC.

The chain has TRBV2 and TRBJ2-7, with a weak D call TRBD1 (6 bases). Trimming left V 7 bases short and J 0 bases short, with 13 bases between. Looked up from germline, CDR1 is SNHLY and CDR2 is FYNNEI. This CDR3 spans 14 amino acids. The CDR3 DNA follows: TGTGCCAGCACCCGGACGGACAGCTCCTACGAGCAGTACTTC. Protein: CASTRTDSSYEQYF.

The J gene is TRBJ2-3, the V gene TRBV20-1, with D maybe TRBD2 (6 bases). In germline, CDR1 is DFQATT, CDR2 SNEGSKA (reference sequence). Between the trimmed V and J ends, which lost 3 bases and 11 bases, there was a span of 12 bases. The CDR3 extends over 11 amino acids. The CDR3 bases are TGCAGTGCTAGGGCATGGGGGGAGCAGTATTTT. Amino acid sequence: CSARAWGEQYF.

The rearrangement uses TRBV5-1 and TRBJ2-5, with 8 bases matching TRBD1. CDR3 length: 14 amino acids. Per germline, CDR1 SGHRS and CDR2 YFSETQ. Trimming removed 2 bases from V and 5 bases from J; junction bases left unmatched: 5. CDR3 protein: CASSFSQGVETQYF. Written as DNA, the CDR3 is TGCGCCAGCAGCTTCTCACAGGGGGTGGAGACCCAGTACTTC.

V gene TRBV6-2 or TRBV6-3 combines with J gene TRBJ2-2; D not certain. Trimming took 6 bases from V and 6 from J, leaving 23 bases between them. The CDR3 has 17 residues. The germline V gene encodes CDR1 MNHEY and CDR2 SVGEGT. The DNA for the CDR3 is TGTGCCAGCAGCTCGCTGTCTATTACGACCCGGGCCGGGGAGCTGTTTTTT. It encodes CASSSLSITTRAGELFF.

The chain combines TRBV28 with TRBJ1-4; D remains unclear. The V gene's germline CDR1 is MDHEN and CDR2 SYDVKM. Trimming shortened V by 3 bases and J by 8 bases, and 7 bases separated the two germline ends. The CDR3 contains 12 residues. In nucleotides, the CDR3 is TGTGCCAGCAGTTTGGGCGCAGAAAAACTGTTTTTT. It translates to CASSLGAEKLFF.

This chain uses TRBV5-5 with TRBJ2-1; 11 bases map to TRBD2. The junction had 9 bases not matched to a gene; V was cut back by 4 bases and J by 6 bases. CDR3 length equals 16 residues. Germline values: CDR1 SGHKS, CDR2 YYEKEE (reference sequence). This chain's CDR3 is CASSELTSGSPNEQFF. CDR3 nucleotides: TGTGCCAGCAGCGAATTAACTAGCGGGAGTCCCAATGAGCAGTTCTTC.

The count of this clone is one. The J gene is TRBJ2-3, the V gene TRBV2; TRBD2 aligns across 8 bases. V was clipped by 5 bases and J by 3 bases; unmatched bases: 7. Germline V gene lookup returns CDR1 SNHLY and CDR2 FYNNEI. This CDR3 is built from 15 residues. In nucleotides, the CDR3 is TGTGCCAGCAGTAACCGGCTAGCGGGTACAGATACGCAGTATTTT. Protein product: CASSNRLAGTDTQYF.